This T cell receptor beta chain came from a study of T cell responses to AZD1222 COVID-19 vaccine. Study-wide results and caveats: AZD1222 recipients seropositive at baseline numbered only six or seven. Spike-specific TCR breadth and depth rose after two AZD1222 doses.

Between the trimmed V and J ends, which lost 4 bases and 5 bases, there was a span of 9 bases. The V gene's germline CDR1 is SGHKS and CDR2 YYEKEE (reference sequence). This CDR3 region has 12 residues. Details on this clone: Its antigen is as yet unknown.

Profiled with immunoSEQ multiplex PCR; TCRdb holds only in-frame clones, not every one. This sample yields 180,000 or so clones, of which more than 90% are seen a single time; 2.6% belongs to the top ten. This sample comprised peripheral blood, obtained on day 0 of AZD1222 vaccination. The TCR sequence derives from an adult in good health. This chain connects TRBV5-5 to TRBJ1-2; D might be TRBD1 (6 bases). CDR3 sequence: CASSADSYGYTF. CDR3 coding DNA: TGTGCCAGCAGCGCGGACAGTTATGGCTACACCTTC.